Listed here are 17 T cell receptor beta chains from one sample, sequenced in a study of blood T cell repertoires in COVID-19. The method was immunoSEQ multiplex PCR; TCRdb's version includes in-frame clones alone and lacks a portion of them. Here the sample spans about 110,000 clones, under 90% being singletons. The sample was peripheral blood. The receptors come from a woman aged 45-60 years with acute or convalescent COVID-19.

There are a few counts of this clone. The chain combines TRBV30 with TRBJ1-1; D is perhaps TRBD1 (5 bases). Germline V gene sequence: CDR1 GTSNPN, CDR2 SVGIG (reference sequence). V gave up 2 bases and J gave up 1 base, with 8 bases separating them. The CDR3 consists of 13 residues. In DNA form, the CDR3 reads TGTGCCTGGAGTTCCACAGGGAACACTGAAGCTTTCTTT. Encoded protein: CAWSSTGNTEAFF.

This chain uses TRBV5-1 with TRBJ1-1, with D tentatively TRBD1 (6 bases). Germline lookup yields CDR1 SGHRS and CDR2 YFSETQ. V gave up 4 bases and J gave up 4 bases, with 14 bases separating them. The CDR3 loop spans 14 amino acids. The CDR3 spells CASSLGAGATEAFF. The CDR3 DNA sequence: TGCGCCAGCAGCCTGGGGGCGGGGGCCACTGAAGCTTTCTTT.

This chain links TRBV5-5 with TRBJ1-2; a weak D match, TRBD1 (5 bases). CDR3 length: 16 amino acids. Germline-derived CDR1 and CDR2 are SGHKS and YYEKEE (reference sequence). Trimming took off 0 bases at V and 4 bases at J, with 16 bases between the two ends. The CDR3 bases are TGTGCCAGCAGCTTGGCCTATATGACAGCGAGCTATGGCTACACCTTC. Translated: CASSLAYMTASYGYTF. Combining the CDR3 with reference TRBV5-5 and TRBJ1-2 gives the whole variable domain DAGVTQSPTHLIKTRGQQVTLRCSPISGHKSVSWYQQVLGQGPQFIFQYYEKEERGRGNFPDRFSARQFPNYSSELNVNALLLGDSALYLCASSLAYMTASYGYTFGSGTRLTVV.

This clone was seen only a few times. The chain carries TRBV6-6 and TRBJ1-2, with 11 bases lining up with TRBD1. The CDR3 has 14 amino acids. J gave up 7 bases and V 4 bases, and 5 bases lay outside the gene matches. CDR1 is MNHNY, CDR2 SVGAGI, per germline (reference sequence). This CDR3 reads CASSSGQGARGYTF. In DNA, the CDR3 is TGTGCCAGCAGTTCAGGACAGGGGGCGCGTGGCTACACCTTC.

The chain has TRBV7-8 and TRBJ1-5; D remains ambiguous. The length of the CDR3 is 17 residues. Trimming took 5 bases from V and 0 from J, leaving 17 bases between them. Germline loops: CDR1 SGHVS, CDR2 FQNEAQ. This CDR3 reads CASSPVEIAYSNQPQHF. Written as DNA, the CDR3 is TGTGCCAGCAGCCCCGTTGAGATCGCTTATAGCAATCAGCCCCAGCATTTT.

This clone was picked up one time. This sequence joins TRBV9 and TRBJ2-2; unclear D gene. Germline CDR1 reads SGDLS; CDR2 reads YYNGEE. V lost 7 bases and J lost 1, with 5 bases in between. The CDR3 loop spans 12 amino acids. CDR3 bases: TGTGCCAGCGGCCTGAACACCGGGGAGCTGTTTTTT. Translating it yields CASGLNTGELFF.

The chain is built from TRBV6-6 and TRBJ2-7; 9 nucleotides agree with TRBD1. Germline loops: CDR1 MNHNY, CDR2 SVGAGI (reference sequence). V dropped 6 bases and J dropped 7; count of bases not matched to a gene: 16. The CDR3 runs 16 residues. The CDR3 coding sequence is TGTGCCAGCAGATCCCCGGGACAGGGAGTGGTGGGGGAGCAGTACTTC. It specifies CASRSPGQGVVGEQYF.

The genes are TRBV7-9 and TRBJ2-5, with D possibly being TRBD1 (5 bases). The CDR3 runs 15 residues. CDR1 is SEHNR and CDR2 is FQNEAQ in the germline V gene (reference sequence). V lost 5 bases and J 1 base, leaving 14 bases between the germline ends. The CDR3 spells CASSPPTGPQETQYF. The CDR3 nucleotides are TGTGCCAGCAGCCCTCCCACAGGCCCCCAAGAGACCCAGTACTTC.

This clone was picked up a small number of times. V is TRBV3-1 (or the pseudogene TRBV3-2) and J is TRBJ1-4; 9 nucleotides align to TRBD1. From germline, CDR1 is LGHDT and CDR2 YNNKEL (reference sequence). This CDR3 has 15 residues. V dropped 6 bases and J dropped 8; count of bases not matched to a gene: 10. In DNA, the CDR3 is TGTGCCAGCAGACCCTCGGACAGGGGATACGAAAAACTGTTTTTT. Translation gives CASRPSDRGYEKLFF.

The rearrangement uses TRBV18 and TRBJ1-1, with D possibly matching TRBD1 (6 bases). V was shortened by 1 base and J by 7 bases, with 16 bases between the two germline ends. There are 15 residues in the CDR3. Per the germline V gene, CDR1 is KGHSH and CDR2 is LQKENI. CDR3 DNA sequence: TGTGCCAGCTCACCACAGTACAGGGTCGGCCATGAAGCTTTCTTT. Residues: CASSPQYRVGHEAFF.

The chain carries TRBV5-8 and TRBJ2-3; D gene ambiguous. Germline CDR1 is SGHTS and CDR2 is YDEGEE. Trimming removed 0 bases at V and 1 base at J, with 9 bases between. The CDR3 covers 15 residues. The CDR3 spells CASSLESRGTDTQYF. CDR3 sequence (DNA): TGTGCCAGCAGCTTGGAATCTAGAGGCACAGATACGCAGTATTTT.

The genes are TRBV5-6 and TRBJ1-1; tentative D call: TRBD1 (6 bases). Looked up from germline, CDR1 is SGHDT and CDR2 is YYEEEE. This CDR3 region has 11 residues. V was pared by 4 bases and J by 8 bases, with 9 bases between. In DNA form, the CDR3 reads TGTGCCAGCAGCGTCGGGACAGAAGCTTTCTTT. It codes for CASSVGTEAFF.

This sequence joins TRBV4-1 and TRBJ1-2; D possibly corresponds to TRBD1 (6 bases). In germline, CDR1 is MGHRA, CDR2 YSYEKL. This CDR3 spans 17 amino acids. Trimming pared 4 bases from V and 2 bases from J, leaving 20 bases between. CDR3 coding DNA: TGCGCCAGCAGCCGGGACACCGGAGGGGGGGGAAACTATGGCTACACCTTC. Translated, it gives CASSRDTGGGGNYGYTF.

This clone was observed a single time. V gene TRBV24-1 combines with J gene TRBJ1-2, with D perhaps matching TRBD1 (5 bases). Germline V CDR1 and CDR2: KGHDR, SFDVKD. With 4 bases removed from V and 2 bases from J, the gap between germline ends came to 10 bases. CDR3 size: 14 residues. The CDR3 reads CATSDRGQNYGYTF. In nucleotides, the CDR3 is TGTGCCACCAGTGACCGAGGACAAAACTATGGCTACACCTTC.

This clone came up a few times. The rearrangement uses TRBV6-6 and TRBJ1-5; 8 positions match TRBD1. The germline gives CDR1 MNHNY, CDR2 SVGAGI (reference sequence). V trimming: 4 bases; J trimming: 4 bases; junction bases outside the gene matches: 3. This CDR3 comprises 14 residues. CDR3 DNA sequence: TGTGCCAGCAGTTCCGACAGGGGAAATCAGCCCCAGCATTTT. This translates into CASSSDRGNQPQHF.

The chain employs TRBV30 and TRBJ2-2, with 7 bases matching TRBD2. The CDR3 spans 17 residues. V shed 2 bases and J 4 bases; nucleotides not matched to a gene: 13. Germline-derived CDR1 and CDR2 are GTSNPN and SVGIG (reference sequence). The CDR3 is CAWSLLGGVRGTGELFF. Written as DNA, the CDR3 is TGTGCCTGGAGTCTCCTGGGGGGGGTGAGGGGCACCGGGGAGCTGTTTTTT.

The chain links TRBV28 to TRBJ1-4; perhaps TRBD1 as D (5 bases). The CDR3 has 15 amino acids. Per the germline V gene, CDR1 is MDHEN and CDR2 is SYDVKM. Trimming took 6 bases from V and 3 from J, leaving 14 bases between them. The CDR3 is CASSLVGVSNEKLFF. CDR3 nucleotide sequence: TGTGCCAGCAGCCTCGTAGGGGTATCTAATGAAAAACTGTTTTTT.